This entry features one T cell receptor (beta chain) sequence. This clone has more than one count but fewer than ten. This receptor's antigen is unknown. Base qualities were left out, and no much larger clone turns up one base away. About 20-50 mg of tumor tissue was diced and typically yielded more than 2.5 ug of DNA. The study profiled bulk TCR beta-chain repertoires in matched peripheral blood, tumor and adjacent normal breast tissue taken from about 16 patients with early-stage breast cancer. Once resection was done, tumor tissue identified by eye was cut out and put into prechilled RNAlater. Tumor tissue (about 17-55 mg) was diced and homogenized in RLTplus buffer with beta-mercaptoethanol and antifoaming agent using a TissueLyser II. The Qiagen AllPrep DNA/RNA Mini kit was used to extract genomic DNA. The sample comes from a study of early stage breast cancer tumors (dated by TCRdb to the late 2010s). Some background on the complete study: Of the approximately 16 invasive breast tumors, 12 to 13 were found to be estrogen receptor-positive, progesterone receptor-positive and HER2-negative. Across all samples, around 2.9 million templates representing about 1 million unique clonotypes were detected. Of the approximately twelve ER+/PR+/HER2- tumors, eight were classified as invasive ductal carcinomas and four as invasive lobular carcinomas. On average, each sample had approximately 9.2-fold read coverage. Overall study results and their limits: Repertoires from blood and normal breast were more alike than repertoires from blood and tumor, and in about 85% of the 16 patients, comparing each tissue with blood separated tumor from normal. Bulk genomic DNA sequencing of unsorted cells missed chain pairing and functional markers such as CD4, CD8 and FOXP3. Enriched TCRB sequences shared across patients were mostly commonly generated sequences, unlikely to play an important role in the tumor microenvironment. Because the cohort was small, a breakdown by tumor subtype could not be done. Compared with adjacent normal breast tissue, tumors had higher clonality and roughly 2.5-fold greater T cell density.

Every sample was amplified as two independent genomic DNA replicates, using 0.5 to 0.6 ug for blood and approximately 1.5 ug for tumor or normal breast. Following the manufacturer's instructions, the ImmunoSeq Intro kit was used to carry out TCRB sequencing on genomic DNA. Multiplex PCR ran roughly 34 cycles with proprietary primers and spike-in control sequences for absolute quantification. Single-end 150-bp reads were used to sequence an 87-bp fragment spanning the CDR3 plus the flanking V and J genes. Each lane of an Illumina MiSeq using version 3.0 chemistry carried seven multiplexed samples, with two replicates per sample. The authors processed their data as follows. Raw data were processed with the vendor's proprietary pipeline, and both replicates were merged into a single result per sample. A clonotype was defined as productive rearrangements that share the same V-gene family, CDR3 amino acid sequence and J-gene segment. Clonality was computed as 1 minus the normalized Shannon entropy (Pielou evenness) of TCRB abundances. To estimate T cell density, the total number of templates was divided by the number of input cells, which was inferred from the amount of DNA input. Recon, run with its default parameters, was used to estimate overall repertoire diversity and clonality. A clonotype was considered tumor-enriched if its abundance in tumor exceeded 0.1% and was at least 32-fold higher than its abundance in normal breast. The source is immuneACCESS, and TCRdb retained only in-frame sequences with V and J called. Part of the clones is not carried over; for the studies checked, unresolved V genes explain less than half of this, and the remainder is unexplained. The V and J calls and the clone size are those of that table, but D and trimming were determined from the DNA. For this sample there are tens of thousands of clones; approximately 70% appear just once. In total, the top ten clones hold roughly a tenth of the sample.

The germline V gene gives CDR1 as SGHRS and CDR2 as YFSETQ. V gives up 4 bases and J gives up 4 bases, and the segment between their germline ends measures 18 bases. The CDR3 sequence holds 16 residues, the cysteine and phenylalanine included. Here the CDR3 DNA is all that survives: 48 bases in frame from base 1. This clonotype originated in a person in their thirties with breast cancer. The chain uses TRBV5-1 and TRBJ1-3; tentative D gene TRBD1, with 5 bases matching. The sample comprised breast tumor tissue. This receptor has the CDR3 CASSVGLGHQGNTIYF. The DNA sequence is TGCGCCAGCAGCGTAGGACTTGGACACCAAGGAAACACCATATATTTT.